Described below is a single T cell receptor beta chain sequence and its context. Antigen: not known. This specimen belongs to a study of cytomegalovirus exposure and HLA in healthy donors. The donors were members of the approximately 130-subject validation cohort (separate from the approximately 670-subject first cohort). The germline CDR1 and CDR2 sequences are WNHNN and SYGVQD (reference sequence). This CDR3 region has 16 residues. V lost 0 bases, J lost 6 bases, and 17 bases lay in between. Study results and caveats: While the bulk of TCR sequences proved rare, some public TCRs turned up in many donors. Cytomegalovirus-associated status was assigned to fewer than 200 TCR beta chains.

Generated by immunoSEQ multiplex PCR, the TCRdb table keeps only in-frame clones and is missing some. The table has about 120,000 clones, approximately 81% seen once. The chain is built from TRBV10-1 and TRBJ1-2; D remains ambiguous. The sequence was obtained from a woman between 25 and 40 years old in good health and CMV-seronegative. Sequences were obtained from PBMCs. The CDR3, as DNA: TGCGCCAGCAGTGAGTCGAGGGATCGGCCGTCAGATGGCTACACCTTC. It encodes CASSESRDRPSDGYTF.